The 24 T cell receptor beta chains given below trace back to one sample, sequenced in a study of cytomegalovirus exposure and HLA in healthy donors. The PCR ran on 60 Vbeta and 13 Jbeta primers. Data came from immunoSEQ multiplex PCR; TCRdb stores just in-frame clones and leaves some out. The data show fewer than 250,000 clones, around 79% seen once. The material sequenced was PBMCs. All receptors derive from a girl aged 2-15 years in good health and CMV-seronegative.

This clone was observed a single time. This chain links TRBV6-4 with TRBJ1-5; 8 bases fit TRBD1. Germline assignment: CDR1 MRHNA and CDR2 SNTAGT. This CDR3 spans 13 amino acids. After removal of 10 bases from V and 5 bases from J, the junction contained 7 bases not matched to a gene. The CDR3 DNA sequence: TGTGCCAACCTGGACAGGGCATATCAGCCCCAGCATTTT. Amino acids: CANLDRAYQPQHF.

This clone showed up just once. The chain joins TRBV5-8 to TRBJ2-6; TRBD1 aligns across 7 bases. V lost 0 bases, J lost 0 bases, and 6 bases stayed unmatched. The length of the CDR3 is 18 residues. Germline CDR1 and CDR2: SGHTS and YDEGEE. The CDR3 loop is CASSLAGTEFSGANVLTF. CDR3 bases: TGTGCCAGCAGCTTGGCCGGGACAGAGTTCTCTGGGGCCAACGTCCTGACTTTC.

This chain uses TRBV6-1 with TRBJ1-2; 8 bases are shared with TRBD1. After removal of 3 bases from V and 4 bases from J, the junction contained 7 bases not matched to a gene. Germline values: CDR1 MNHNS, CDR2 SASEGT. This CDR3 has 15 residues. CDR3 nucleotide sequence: TGTGCCAGCAGTGAGGACAGGGCTCTTCTCTATGGCTACACCTTC. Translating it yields CASSEDRALLYGYTF.

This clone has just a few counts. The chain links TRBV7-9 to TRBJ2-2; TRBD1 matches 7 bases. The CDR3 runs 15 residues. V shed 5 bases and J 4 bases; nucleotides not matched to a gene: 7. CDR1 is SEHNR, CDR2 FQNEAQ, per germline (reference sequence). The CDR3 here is CASSLVGGVTGELFF. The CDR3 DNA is TGTGCCAGCAGCCTCGTAGGGGGCGTCACCGGGGAGCTGTTTTTT.

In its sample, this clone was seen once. CDR3 DNA: TGTGCCAGCACCCGGGCGGGAGGACTACCCACAGATACGCAGTATTTT. Translated: CASTRAGGLPTDTQYF. V is TRBV11-2 and J is TRBJ2-3, with 8 bases aligning to TRBD2. Trimming removed 7 bases from V and 2 bases from J; junction bases left unmatched: 11. Germline V gene data show CDR1 as SGHAT and CDR2 as FQNNGV. This CDR3 is built from 16 residues.

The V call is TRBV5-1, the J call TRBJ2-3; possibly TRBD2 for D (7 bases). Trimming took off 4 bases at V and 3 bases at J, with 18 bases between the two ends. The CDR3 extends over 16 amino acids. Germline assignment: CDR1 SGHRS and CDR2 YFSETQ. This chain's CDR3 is CASSRAPGGTTDTQYF. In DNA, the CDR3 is TGCGCCAGCAGCCGGGCCCCCGGGGGGACAACAGATACGCAGTATTTT. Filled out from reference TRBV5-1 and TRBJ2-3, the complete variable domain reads KAGVTQTPRYLIKTRGQQVTLSCSPISGHRSVSWYQQTPGQGLQFLFEYFSETQRNKGNFPGRFSGRQFSNSRSEMNVSTLELGDSALYLCASSRAPGGTTDTQYFGPGTRLTVL.

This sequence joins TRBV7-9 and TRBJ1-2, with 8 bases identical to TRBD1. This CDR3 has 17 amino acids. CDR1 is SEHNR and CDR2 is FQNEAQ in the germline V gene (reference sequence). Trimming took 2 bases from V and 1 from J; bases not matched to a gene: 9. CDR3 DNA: TGTGCCAGCAGCTTATCGGGACAGGTGGCTGGTAACTATGGCTACACCTTC. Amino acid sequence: CASSLSGQVAGNYGYTF.

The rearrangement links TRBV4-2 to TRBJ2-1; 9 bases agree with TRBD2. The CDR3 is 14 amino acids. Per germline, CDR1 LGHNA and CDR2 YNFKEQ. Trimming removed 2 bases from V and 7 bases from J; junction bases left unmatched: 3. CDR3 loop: CASSQLREGNEQFF. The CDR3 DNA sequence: TGTGCCAGCAGCCAATTGCGGGAGGGGAATGAGCAGTTCTTC.

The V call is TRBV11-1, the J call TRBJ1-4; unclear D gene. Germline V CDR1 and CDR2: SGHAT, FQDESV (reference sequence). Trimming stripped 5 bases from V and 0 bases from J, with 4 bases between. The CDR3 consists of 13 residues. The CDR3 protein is CASSSTTNEKLFF. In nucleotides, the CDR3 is TGTGCCAGCAGCAGCACAACTAATGAAAAACTGTTTTTT.

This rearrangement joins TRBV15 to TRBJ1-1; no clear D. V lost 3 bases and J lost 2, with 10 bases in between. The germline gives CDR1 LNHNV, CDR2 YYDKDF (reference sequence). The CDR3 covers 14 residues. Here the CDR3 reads CATSRSRENTEAFF. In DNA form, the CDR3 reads TGTGCCACCAGCAGGAGCCGCGAAAACACTGAAGCTTTCTTT.

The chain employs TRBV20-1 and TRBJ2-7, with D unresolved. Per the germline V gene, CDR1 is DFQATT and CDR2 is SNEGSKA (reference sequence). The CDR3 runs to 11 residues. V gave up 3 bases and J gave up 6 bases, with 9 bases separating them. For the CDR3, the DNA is TGCAGTGCTAGGCTATTGCCCGAGCAGTACTTC. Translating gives CSARLLPEQYF.

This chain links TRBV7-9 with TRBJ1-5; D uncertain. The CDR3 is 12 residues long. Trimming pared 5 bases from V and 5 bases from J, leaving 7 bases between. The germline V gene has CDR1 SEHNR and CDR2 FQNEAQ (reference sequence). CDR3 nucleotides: TGTGCCAGCAGCCTGACTCATCAGCCCCAGCATTTT. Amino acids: CASSLTHQPQHF.

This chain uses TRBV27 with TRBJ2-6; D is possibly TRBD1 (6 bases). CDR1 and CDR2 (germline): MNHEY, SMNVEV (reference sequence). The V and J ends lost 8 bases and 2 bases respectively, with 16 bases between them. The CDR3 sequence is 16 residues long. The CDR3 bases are TGTGCCAGCGCGGAACAGGGAGTTACTGGGGCCAACGTCCTGACTTTC. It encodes CASAEQGVTGANVLTF.

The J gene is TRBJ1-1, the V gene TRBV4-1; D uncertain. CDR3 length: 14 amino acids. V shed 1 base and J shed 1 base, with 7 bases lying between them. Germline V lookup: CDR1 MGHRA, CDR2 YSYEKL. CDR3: CASSQGVRNTEAFF. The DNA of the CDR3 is TGCGCCAGCAGCCAAGGTGTGAGGAACACTGAAGCTTTCTTT.

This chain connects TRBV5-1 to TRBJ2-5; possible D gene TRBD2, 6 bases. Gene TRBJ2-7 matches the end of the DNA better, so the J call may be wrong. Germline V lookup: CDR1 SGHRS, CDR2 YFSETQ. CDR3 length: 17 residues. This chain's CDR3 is CASSLSYTWNRGYEQYF. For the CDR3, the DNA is TGCGCCAGCAGCTTGAGCTATACCTGGAACCGGGGGTACGAGCAGTACTTC.

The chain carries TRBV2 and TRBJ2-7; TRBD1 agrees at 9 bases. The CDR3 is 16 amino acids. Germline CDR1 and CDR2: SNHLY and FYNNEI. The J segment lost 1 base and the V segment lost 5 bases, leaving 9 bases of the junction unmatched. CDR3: CASSIKRGQGSYEQYF. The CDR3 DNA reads TGTGCCAGCAGTATTAAACGGGGACAGGGTTCCTACGAGCAGTACTTC.

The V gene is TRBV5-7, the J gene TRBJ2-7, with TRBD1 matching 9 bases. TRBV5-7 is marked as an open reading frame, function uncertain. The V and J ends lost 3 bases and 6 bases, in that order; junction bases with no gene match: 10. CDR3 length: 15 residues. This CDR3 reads CASSSCPGTGFEQYF. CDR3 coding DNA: TGTGCCAGCAGCTCCTGTCCCGGGACAGGGTTCGAGCAGTACTTC.

The CDR3 sequence: CASSGADSARADYGYTF. DNA of the CDR3: TGTGCCAGCAGTGGGGCGGACTCCGCAAGGGCTGACTATGGCTACACCTTC. V and J are TRBV25-1 and TRBJ1-2; D not certain. This CDR3 region has 17 residues. V was cut by 4 bases and J by 3 bases, with 21 bases left in between. Germline CDR1 and CDR2: MGHDK and SYGVNS.

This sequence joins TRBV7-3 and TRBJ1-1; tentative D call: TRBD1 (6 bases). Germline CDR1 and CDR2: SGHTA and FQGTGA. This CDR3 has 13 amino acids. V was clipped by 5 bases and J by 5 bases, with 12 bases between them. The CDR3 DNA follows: TGTGCCAGCAGCCCCAAGGGGGGGACTGAAGCTTTCTTT. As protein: CASSPKGGTEAFF.

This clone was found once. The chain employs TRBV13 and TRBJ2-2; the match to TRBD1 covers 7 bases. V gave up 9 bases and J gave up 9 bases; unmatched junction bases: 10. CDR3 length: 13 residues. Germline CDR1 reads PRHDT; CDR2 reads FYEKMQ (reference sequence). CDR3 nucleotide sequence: TGTGCCAGTGGGACCACAGGGGTGCGGGAGCTGTTTTTT. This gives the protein CASGTTGVRELFF.

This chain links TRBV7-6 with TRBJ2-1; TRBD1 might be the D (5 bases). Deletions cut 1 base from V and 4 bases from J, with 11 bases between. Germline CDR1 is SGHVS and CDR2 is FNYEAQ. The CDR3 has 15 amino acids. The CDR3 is CASSLGSGHYNEQFF. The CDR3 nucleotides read TGTGCCAGCAGCTTAGGCTCCGGACATTACAATGAGCAGTTCTTC. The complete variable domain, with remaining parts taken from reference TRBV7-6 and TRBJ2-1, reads GAGVSQSPRYKVTKRGQDVALRCDPISGHVSLYWYRQALGQGPEFLTYFNYEAQQDKSGLPNDRFSAERPEGSISTLTIQRTEQRDSAMYRCASSLGSGHYNEQFFGPGTRLTVL.

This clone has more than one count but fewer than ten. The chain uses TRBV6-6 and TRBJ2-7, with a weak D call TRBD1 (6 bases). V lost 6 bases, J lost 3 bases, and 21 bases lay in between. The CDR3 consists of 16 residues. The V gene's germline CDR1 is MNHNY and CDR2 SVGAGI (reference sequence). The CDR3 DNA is TGTGCCAGCAGCGACCCGACAGGAACCTTCTTCTACGAGCAGTACTTC. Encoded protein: CASSDPTGTFFYEQYF.

The DNA of the CDR3 is TGTGCCAGCTCCGCACCCGGGACACGCAACAATGAGCAGTTCTTC. Its protein product is CASSAPGTRNNEQFF. This rearrangement joins TRBV7-3 to TRBJ2-1, with TRBD1 as a possible D gene (6 bases). V dropped 8 bases and J dropped 5 bases, with 19 bases sitting between them. Per the germline V gene, CDR1 is SGHTA and CDR2 is FQGTGA. The CDR3 is 15 amino acids.

The CDR3 DNA reads as TGTGCCAGCAGCTCGTACCGGGACAGGAGGGCTTTCTTT. It codes for CASSSYRDRRAFF. This chain joins TRBV7-9 and TRBJ1-1; 8 positions agree with TRBD1. V shed 4 bases, J shed 11 bases, and the junction held 9 bases outside the gene matches. The CDR3 runs 13 residues. Germline CDR1 reads SEHNR; CDR2 reads FQNEAQ (reference sequence).